This is a list of T cell receptor beta chains from one sample in a study of identical twins. TCRdb used MiXCR to reprocess the 5' RACE reads, holding one entry per CDR3 protein. The sample yields 350,000 or so distinct CDR3 sequences, roughly 9% seen once. The sample comprised naive T cells sorted from blood. The source of these receptors is a woman aged 45-65 years in good health. Both conserved end residues are trimmed from each CDR3. Fields, in order: D gene, V gene, J gene, CDR3 protein. A D gene is named only where the DNA matches it firmly.

D gene: -; V gene: TRBV6-5; J gene: TRBJ2-6; CDR3 protein: ASRIRTGSGANVLT
D gene: TRBD1; V gene: TRBV3-1; J gene: TRBJ2-7; CDR3 protein: ASSNGQDSYEQY
D gene: TRBD2; V gene: TRBV15; J gene: TRBJ2-1; CDR3 protein: ATSTPRGSGRASNEQF
D gene: TRBD1; V gene: TRBV10-3; J gene: TRBJ1-1; CDR3 protein: AIRGGTVNTEAF
D gene: -; V gene: TRBV6-6; J gene: TRBJ1-2; CDR3 protein: ASSRSSQGYYGYT
D gene: -; V gene: TRBV3-1; J gene: TRBJ2-5; CDR3 protein: ASSRDYQETQY
D gene: -; V gene: TRBV5-1; J gene: TRBJ1-2; CDR3 protein: ASSLNIGSGYT
D gene: TRBD2; V gene: TRBV5-1; J gene: TRBJ2-3; CDR3 protein: ASSRLAGPTDTQY
D gene: TRBD1; V gene: TRBV9; J gene: TRBJ1-1; CDR3 protein: ASRGQGKAF
D gene: TRBD2; V gene: TRBV5-1; J gene: TRBJ2-2; CDR3 protein: ASSGGLAGGWTGELF
D gene: -; V gene: TRBV29-1; J gene: TRBJ1-1; CDR3 protein: SAENHLNTEAF
D gene: TRBD2; V gene: TRBV7-9; J gene: TRBJ2-3; CDR3 protein: ASSSGLAADTQY
D gene: TRBD2; V gene: TRBV10-1; J gene: TRBJ2-1; CDR3 protein: ASGTSGRATYNEQF
D gene: TRBD2; V gene: TRBV5-1; J gene: TRBJ2-3; CDR3 protein: ASSLGRLAGGTDTQY
D gene: -; V gene: TRBV5-1; J gene: TRBJ1-1; CDR3 protein: ASSLDGGGTEAF
D gene: TRBD2; V gene: TRBV12-3/TRBV12-4; J gene: TRBJ2-7; CDR3 protein: ASSSRGGDEQY
D gene: TRBD1; V gene: TRBV25-1; J gene: TRBJ1-4; CDR3 protein: ASSGGQGGEKLF
D gene: TRBD2; V gene: TRBV20-1; J gene: TRBJ2-5; CDR3 protein: SGLAGAWETQY
D gene: -; V gene: TRBV5-1; J gene: TRBJ2-1; CDR3 protein: ASSLVLTGADNEQF
D gene: -; V gene: TRBV11-2; J gene: TRBJ2-6; CDR3 protein: ASSLVQGRTGANVLT
D gene: TRBD2; V gene: TRBV7-9; J gene: TRBJ2-1; CDR3 protein: ASSLAERETYNEQF
D gene: TRBD2; V gene: TRBV5-1; J gene: TRBJ2-3; CDR3 protein: ASSYLAGGPKDTQY
D gene: -; V gene: TRBV12-3/TRBV12-4; J gene: TRBJ1-1; CDR3 protein: ASSLEGRLNTEAF
D gene: TRBD2; V gene: TRBV4-1; J gene: TRBJ2-1; CDR3 protein: ASSQDILAGYNEQF
D gene: TRBD2; V gene: TRBV6-5; J gene: TRBJ2-7; CDR3 protein: ASSFRTSGSSYEQY
D gene: TRBD2; V gene: TRBV4-2; J gene: TRBJ2-7; CDR3 protein: ASSQLPPAGAGYEQY
D gene: -; V gene: TRBV29-1; J gene: TRBJ2-1; CDR3 protein: SVEEEDGLYNEQF
D gene: -; V gene: TRBV24-1; J gene: TRBJ2-2; CDR3 protein: ATSDLNREDTGELF
D gene: -; V gene: TRBV29-1; J gene: TRBJ2-1; CDR3 protein: SVEVGGGGGLGQF
D gene: -; V gene: TRBV10-3; J gene: TRBJ2-1; CDR3 protein: AIRGSGTESYNEQF
D gene: -; V gene: TRBV7-9; J gene: TRBJ1-5; CDR3 protein: ASSPSYSNQPQH
D gene: TRBD1; V gene: TRBV6-5; J gene: TRBJ2-7; CDR3 protein: ASSGIRQGAYEQY